The 31 T cell receptor beta chains below all came from one sample that was sequenced in a study of graft-versus-host responses after intestinal transplantation. Profiled with immunoSEQ multiplex PCR; TCRdb holds only in-frame clones, not every one. The table has roughly 120,000 clones, 85% to 95% seen once. No antigens are known for them. Sample: unstimulated CD8+ T cells sorted from spleen or lymph node cells, taken before transplant. These receptors came from a human donor who was the organ donor for an intestinal transplant.

The V and J genes are TRBV7-6 and TRBJ2-1, with 13 bases that match TRBD2. This CDR3 spans 18 amino acids. The J segment lost 0 bases and the V segment lost 5 bases, leaving 7 bases of the junction unmatched. Germline values: CDR1 SGHVS, CDR2 FNYEAQ. The CDR3 DNA is TGTGCCAGCAGCGCCGGGACTAGCGGGACCCTCTCCTACAATGAGCAGTTCTTC. This codes for CASSAGTSGTLSYNEQFF.

The chain links TRBV5-1 to TRBJ2-7; 8 nucleotides match TRBD2. V was clipped by 1 base and J by 4 bases; unmatched bases: 4. Germline V CDR1 and CDR2: SGHRS, YFSETQ. This CDR3 contains 14 residues. DNA of the CDR3: TGCGCCAGCAGCTTGACTAGCGGACAATACGAGCAGTACTTC. Its translation is CASSLTSGQYEQYF. The whole variable domain, filled in from reference TRBV5-1 and TRBJ2-7, reads KAGVTQTPRYLIKTRGQQVTLSCSPISGHRSVSWYQQTPGQGLQFLFEYFSETQRNKGNFPGRFSGRQFSNSRSEMNVSTLELGDSALYLCASSLTSGQYEQYFGPGTRLTVT.

This clone was detected once. V usage is TRBV7-2 and J usage is TRBJ2-2; TRBD2 is a possible D gene (5 bases). Germline V gene data show CDR1 as SGHTA and CDR2 as FQGNSA. The CDR3 totals 15 residues. The V gene lost 5 bases and the J gene lost 1 base, with 11 bases spanning the gap. The CDR3 DNA sequence: TGTGCCAGCAGCCTCGGAGGCGGGAACACCGGGGAGCTGTTTTTT. Translated, it gives CASSLGGGNTGELFF.

The chain has TRBV6-5 and TRBJ2-7; 10 bases fit TRBD1. This CDR3 has 16 amino acids. Germline values: CDR1 MNHEY, CDR2 SVGAGI. V shed 1 base, J shed 5 bases, and the junction held 8 bases outside the gene matches. This CDR3 reads CASSYLPGQGKNEQYF. The CDR3 nucleotides are TGTGCCAGCAGTTACTTACCGGGACAGGGGAAAAACGAGCAGTACTTC.

This clone was seen a single time. The V gene is TRBV5-1, the J gene TRBJ1-3, with D perhaps TRBD1 (5 bases). The CDR3 loop spans 16 amino acids. V was pared by 4 bases and J by 0 bases, with 14 bases between. Germline loops: CDR1 SGHRS, CDR2 YFSETQ. CDR3 sequence reads: CASSPGLWSSGNTIYF. The CDR3 DNA sequence: TGCGCCAGCAGCCCGGGACTCTGGAGCTCTGGAAACACCATATATTTT.

Concerning this clone: Other DNA sequences within the sample encode an identical CDR3. This chain uses TRBV28 with TRBJ2-7, with D unresolved. V lost 6 bases to trimming and J lost 1 base, with 7 bases between them. The germline gives CDR1 MDHEN, CDR2 SYDVKM. This CDR3 has 12 amino acids. The CDR3 spells CASSFGSYEQYF. CDR3 nucleotides: TGTGCCAGCAGCTTTGGGTCCTACGAGCAGTACTTC.

The rearrangement links TRBV5-1 to TRBJ2-7, with 8 bases lining up with TRBD2. This CDR3 is built from 16 residues. J was trimmed by 5 bases and V by 0 bases; bases with no gene match: 10. The germline V gene has CDR1 SGHRS and CDR2 YFSETQ. CDR3 in amino acids: CASSLDYREGPDEQYF. The CDR3 DNA sequence: TGCGCCAGCAGCTTGGATTATCGGGAGGGCCCCGACGAGCAGTACTTC.

The V and J genes are TRBV11-2 and TRBJ2-1; TRBD1 aligns across 7 bases. CDR3 length: 15 amino acids. From germline, CDR1 is SGHAT and CDR2 FQNNGV. Germline trimming cut 5 bases from V and 0 bases from J; bases unmatched to any gene: 4. The CDR3 sequence: CASSEGQISYNEQFF. In nucleotides, the CDR3 is TGTGCCAGCAGCGAGGGACAGATCTCCTACAATGAGCAGTTCTTC.

The chain combines TRBV27 with TRBJ1-5; D unclear. The CDR3 length is 13 residues. Trimming took off 3 bases at V and 5 bases at J, with 8 bases between the two ends. The germline V gene encodes CDR1 MNHEY and CDR2 SMNVEV (reference sequence). CDR3 sequence: CASSFSADQPQHF. In DNA form, the CDR3 reads TGTGCCAGCAGTTTTAGCGCGGATCAGCCCCAGCATTTT.

J is TRBJ2-5 and V is TRBV27; D is perhaps TRBD1 or TRBD2 (5 bases each). Germline CDR1 MNHEY, CDR2 SMNVEV (reference sequence). With 3 bases removed from V and 1 base from J, the gap between germline ends came to 9 bases. The CDR3 loop spans 14 amino acids. DNA for the CDR3: TGTGCCAGCAGTTTCCGGGGACCCCAAGAGACCCAGTACTTC. Amino acids: CASSFRGPQETQYF.

The chain combines TRBV11-2 with TRBJ2-7; TRBD2 matches at 7 bases. Germline V lookup: CDR1 SGHAT, CDR2 FQNNGV. CDR3 length equals 14 residues. The J segment lost 4 bases and the V segment lost 5 bases, leaving 8 bases of the junction unmatched. The CDR3 bases are TGTGCCAGCAGCCCCCGGGGGGTAAGGTACGAGCAGTACTTC. This codes for CASSPRGVRYEQYF.

Comment on this clone: At one end, the junction sequence differs from germline, possibly due to a read error. The V gene is TRBV27, the J gene TRBJ1-6, with TRBD1 as a possible D gene (5 bases). This CDR3 has 16 amino acids. From germline, CDR1 is MNHEY and CDR2 SMNVEV (reference sequence). CDR3 region: CASSLSGGSYNSPLHF. The DNA for the CDR3 is TGTGCCAGCAGTCTATCTGGGGGCTCCTATAATTCACCCCTCCACTTT.

This chain joins TRBV6-6 and TRBJ2-5; D uncertain. The CDR3 is made up of 14 amino acids. Trimming left V 5 bases short and J 5 bases short, with 15 bases between. CDR1 is MNHNY and CDR2 is SVGAGI in the germline V gene (reference sequence). The CDR3 region has the DNA TGTGCCAGCAGTCCGTCCGTGCTGTTGGAGACCCAGTACTTC. Its translation: CASSPSVLLETQYF.

This chain joins TRBV4-2 and TRBJ1-2, with 10 bases matching TRBD1. V shed 3 bases, J shed 8 bases, and the junction held 9 bases outside the gene matches. Germline CDR1 and CDR2: LGHNA and YNFKEQ. The CDR3 extends over 15 amino acids. CDR3: CASSHRQGAGPGYTF. CDR3 nucleotides: TGTGCCAGCAGCCACCGACAGGGGGCGGGCCCAGGCTACACCTTC.

In its sample, this clone was seen once. The CDR3 loop is CASSQEPLAGERDTQYF. The DNA for the CDR3 is TGCGCCAGCAGCCAGGAGCCCCTAGCGGGAGAAAGAGATACGCAGTATTTT. The chain joins TRBV4-1 to TRBJ2-3; 10 bases line up with TRBD2. Trimming at V came to 3 bases and at J to 5 bases, leaving 11 bases not matched to a gene. Germline-derived CDR1 and CDR2 are MGHRA and YSYEKL. This CDR3 has 17 residues.

The chain employs TRBV6-1 and TRBJ2-1; no clear D. The CDR3 extends over 12 amino acids. Per germline, CDR1 MNHNS and CDR2 SASEGT. Trimming took 7 bases from V and 3 from J, leaving 7 bases between them. For the CDR3, the DNA is TGTGCCAGCAAAACATTCTACAATGAGCAGTTCTTC. Protein product: CASKTFYNEQFF.

This sequence joins TRBV4-2 and TRBJ2-1; 14 bases align to TRBD2. Per germline, CDR1 LGHNA and CDR2 YNFKEQ. This CDR3 is 15 amino acids long. V trimming: 4 bases; J trimming: 7 bases; junction bases outside the gene matches: 3. CDR3 nucleotide sequence: TGTGCCAGCAGCCGACTAGCGGGAGGGCCTAATGAGCAGTTCTTC. It translates to CASSRLAGGPNEQFF.

Comment on this clone: This sample includes further DNA sequences coding for the same CDR3. V and J are TRBV13 and TRBJ2-7, with a weak D call TRBD2 (5 bases). This CDR3 has 14 amino acids. Trimming cost V 1 base and J 0 bases, with 7 bases left between them. From germline, CDR1 is PRHDT and CDR2 FYEKMQ (reference sequence). In nucleotides, the CDR3 is TGTGCCAGCAGCTTAGATCGGGGCTCCTACGAGCAGTACTTC. Its protein is CASSLDRGSYEQYF.

The J gene is TRBJ1-5, the V gene TRBV4-3; D perhaps matches TRBD1 (6 bases). This CDR3 has 15 residues. Germline V gene lookup returns CDR1 LGHNA and CDR2 YSLEER. V shed 3 bases and J shed 3 bases, with 12 bases lying between them. CDR3 sequence: CASSHQQGTNQPQHF. CDR3 DNA: TGCGCCAGCAGCCATCAGCAGGGGACCAATCAGCCCCAGCATTTT.

This clone showed up just once. The gene calls are TRBV25-1 and TRBJ1-1; D unclear. Germline assignment: CDR1 MGHDK and CDR2 SYGVNS. The V and J ends lost 5 bases and 0 bases respectively, with 7 bases between them. CDR3 length: 13 residues. CDR3 loop: CASSKGMNTEAFF. CDR3 DNA: TGTGCCAGCAGTAAAGGAATGAACACTGAAGCTTTCTTT.

This clone was picked up one time. The chain recombines TRBV28 with TRBJ1-2; TRBD1 matches 7 bases. This CDR3 has 13 amino acids. Germline CDR1 MDHEN, CDR2 SYDVKM. The J segment lost 3 bases and the V segment lost 6 bases, leaving 4 bases of the junction unmatched. CDR3 nucleotides: TGTGCCAGCAGCTCGACAGGGTACTATGGCTACACCTTC. It translates to CASSSTGYYGYTF.

The chain combines TRBV30 with TRBJ1-1; D might be TRBD1 (5 bases). The V and J ends lost 1 base and 2 bases respectively, with 5 bases between them. From germline, CDR1 is GTSNPN and CDR2 SVGIG (reference sequence). CDR3 length: 12 amino acids. CDR3 sequence: CAWSGDNTEAFF. CDR3 bases: TGTGCCTGGAGTGGGGACAACACTGAAGCTTTCTTT.

This chain uses TRBV4-1 with TRBJ2-7; no clear D gene. The CDR3 has 13 residues. V lost 1 base to trimming and J lost 6 bases, with 10 bases between them. CDR1 is MGHRA, CDR2 YSYEKL, per germline. The CDR3 region has the DNA TGCGCCAGCAGCCAAGGGGTCGCGAGCGAGCAGTACTTC. It specifies CASSQGVASEQYF.

This chain joins TRBV5-4 and TRBJ1-1; possibly TRBD1 for D (6 bases). Trimming took off 3 bases at V and 8 bases at J, with 14 bases between the two ends. The CDR3 is made up of 13 amino acids. Germline V gene lookup returns CDR1 SGHNT and CDR2 YYREEE (reference sequence). CDR3 region: CASSSIGTLEAFF. DNA of the CDR3: TGTGCCAGCAGCTCTATCGGGACACTCGAAGCTTTCTTT.

This clone was recorded once. The chain carries TRBV5-1 and TRBJ2-3, with D possibly TRBD1 on 7 matching bases. This CDR3 spans 15 amino acids. Trimming cost V 2 bases and J 3 bases, with 13 bases left between them. Germline V gene sequence: CDR1 SGHRS, CDR2 YFSETQ. CDR3 DNA sequence: TGCGCCAGCAGCTTTACAGGGGCGGGAACAGATACGCAGTATTTT. It specifies CASSFTGAGTDTQYF.

This chain links TRBV2 with TRBJ2-1; maybe TRBD1 (6 bases). The CDR3 is 22 residues long. The ends were cut back, 1 base at V and 10 bases at J, with 38 bases in the middle. CDR1 is SNHLY and CDR2 is FYNNEI in the germline V gene. CDR3 bases: TGTGCCAGCAGTGAAGGAGGTGCAGACACCCGGACTCCTAGGGGGTCGGGGTGCGAGCAGTTCTTC. Its protein is CASSEGGADTRTPRGSGCEQFF.

The V and J genes are TRBV2 and TRBJ2-3, with a possible D match to TRBD2 (6 bases). CDR3 length equals 14 residues. CDR1 is SNHLY and CDR2 is FYNNEI in the germline V gene. The V gene lost 6 bases and the J gene lost 1 base, with 11 bases spanning the gap. The CDR3 bases are TGTGCCAGCAGGACGGCTAGCGGCACAGATACGCAGTATTTT. It codes for CASRTASGTDTQYF.

In regard to this clone: This CDR3 is also generated by other DNA sequences in the sample. The V and J genes are TRBV9 and TRBJ2-3; D is unresolved. Per the germline V gene, CDR1 is SGDLS and CDR2 is YYNGEE. V lost 4 bases and J lost 0, with 9 bases in between. The CDR3 runs 14 residues. CDR3 DNA: TGTGCCAGCAGCTTCTCTGGGAGCACAGATACGCAGTATTTT. Amino acids: CASSFSGSTDTQYF.

The chain combines TRBV27 with TRBJ1-3, with D perhaps matching TRBD1 (5 bases). Trimming removed 5 bases at V and 4 bases at J, with 9 bases between. This CDR3 is 13 amino acids long. Germline CDR1 MNHEY, CDR2 SMNVEV (reference sequence). The CDR3 DNA reads as TGTGCCAGCAGTGCCCGACAGGGAAACACCATATATTTT. Translation: CASSARQGNTIYF.

The chain links TRBV20-1 to TRBJ2-7, with no clear D. Trimming stripped 3 bases from V and 6 bases from J, with 9 bases between. The length of the CDR3 is 11 residues. Germline V CDR1 and CDR2: DFQATT, SNEGSKA (reference sequence). The CDR3 nucleotides are TGCAGTGCTAGTCACCTAGGCGAGCAGTACTTC. This sequence encodes CSASHLGEQYF.

This chain joins TRBV5-4 and TRBJ1-1; D remains ambiguous. Germline V gives CDR1 SGHNT, CDR2 YYREEE (reference sequence). V lost 6 bases, J lost 1 base, and 13 bases lay in between. The CDR3 is 14 amino acids. The CDR3 loop is CASTSYVGNTEAFF. The CDR3, as DNA: TGTGCCAGCACCTCATATGTCGGGAACACTGAAGCTTTCTTT.